Listed below are T cell receptor beta chains from one sample, sequenced in a study of cytomegalovirus exposure and HLA in healthy donors. Repertoires were generated with immunoSEQ multiplex PCR, while TCRdb's copy carries only in-frame clones and drops some. The table has 200,000 to 250,000 clones, over 70% seen once. The sample was PBMCs. The source of these receptors is a woman between 25 and 40 years old in good health and CMV-seropositive. Both conserved end residues are part of each CDR3. The D gene is left open where the match is weak. Expanded clones get a size class; other rows say once, few or many, or leave the size out.

D: NA
J: TRBJ1-2
V: TRBV9
size: NA
DNA: TGTGCCAGCACCCAGGACAGTAACTATGGCTACACCTTC
CDR3: CASTQDSNYGYTF

D: NA
J: TRBJ2-1
V: TRBV29-1
size: NA
DNA: TGCAGCGTCGCCCCACAGGGAGATGTCCAGTTCTTC
CDR3: CSVAPQGDVQFF

D: NA
J: TRBJ1-1
V: TRBV27
size: NA
DNA: TGTGCCAGCAGTTTATCGGCGGGCACTGAAGCTTTCTTT
CDR3: CASSLSAGTEAFF

D: NA
J: TRBJ1-5
V: TRBV6-1
size: NA
DNA: TGTGCCAGCAGTGAATTGTCGAGAGGTAGCAATCAGCCCCAGCATTTT
CDR3: CASSELSRGSNQPQHF

D: TRBD2
J: TRBJ2-3
V: TRBV6-1
size: NA
DNA: TGTGCCAGCAGTGGGGGGGGAGGGCGTACAGATACGCAGTATTTT
CDR3: CASSGGGGRTDTQYF

D: NA
J: TRBJ1-1
V: TRBV11-2
size: NA
DNA: TGTGCCAGCAGCTCCGGGACTTACTTGTCGAACACTGAAGCTTTCTTT
CDR3: CASSSGTYLSNTEAFF

D: NA
J: TRBJ2-1
V: TRBV6-5
size: NA
DNA: TGTGCCAGCAGTCGTACGACCAGCGAGCAGTTCTTC
CDR3: CASSRTTSEQFF

D: TRBD2
J: TRBJ2-1
V: TRBV9
size: once
DNA: TGTGCCAGCAGCGTATTAGCGGGAGGGGTGTTCAATGAGCAGTTCTTC
CDR3: CASSVLAGGVFNEQFF

D: NA
J: TRBJ2-7
V: TRBV6-5
size: NA
DNA: TGTGCCAGCAGCCGAGGAGGGGGCGACGAGCAGTACTTC
CDR3: CASSRGGGDEQYF

D: NA
J: TRBJ1-1
V: TRBV18
size: once
DNA: TGTGCCAGCTCACTTGGGACGGCTAACACTGAAGCTTTCTTT
CDR3: CASSLGTANTEAFF

D: TRBD2
J: TRBJ2-3
V: TRBV5-6
size: NA
DNA: TGTGCCAGCAGCACCACGGGGGGACGCACAGATACGCAGTATTTT
CDR3: CASSTTGGRTDTQYF

D: TRBD2
J: TRBJ2-1
V: TRBV2
size: NA
DNA: TGTGCCAGCAGGACACCCCTGTCGGGCGGGAGGCTGAATGAGCAGTTCTTC
CDR3: CASRTPLSGGRLNEQFF

D: TRBD1
J: TRBJ1-3
V: TRBV4-2
size: NA
DNA: TGTGCCAGCAGCCAAGCAATGACAGGGGGCTCTGGAAACACCATATATTTT
CDR3: CASSQAMTGGSGNTIYF